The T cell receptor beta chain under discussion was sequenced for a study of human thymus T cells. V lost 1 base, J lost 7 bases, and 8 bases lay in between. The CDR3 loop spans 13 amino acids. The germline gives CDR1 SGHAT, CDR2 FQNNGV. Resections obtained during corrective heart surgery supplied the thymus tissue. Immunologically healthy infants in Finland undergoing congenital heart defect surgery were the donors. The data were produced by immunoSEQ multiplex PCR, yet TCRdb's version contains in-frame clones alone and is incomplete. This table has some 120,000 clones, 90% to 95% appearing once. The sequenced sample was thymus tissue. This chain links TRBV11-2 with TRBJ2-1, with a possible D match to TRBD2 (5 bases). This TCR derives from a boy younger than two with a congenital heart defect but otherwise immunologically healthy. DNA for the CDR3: TGTGCCAGCAGCTTAGCCGGGATGAATGAGCAGTTCTTC. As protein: CASSLAGMNEQFF. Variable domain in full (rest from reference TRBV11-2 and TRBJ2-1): EAGVAQSPRYKIIEKRQSVAFWCNPISGHATLYWYQQILGQGPKLLIQFQNNGVVDDSQLPKDRFSAERLKGVDSTLKIQPAKLEDSAVYLCASSLAGMNEQFFGPGTRLTVL.